The 14 T cell receptor beta chains given below trace back to one sample, sequenced in a study of T-cell memory formation after mild COVID-19. TCRdb itself ran the 5' RACE reads through MiXCR, one entry per CDR3 protein. The sample has about 270,000 distinct CDR3 sequences, about a sixth seen once. The sequencing sample was made of PBMCs or a T cell subset sorted from them (not recorded which). The receptors were gathered from a man between 18 and 35 years old who had mild COVID-19 (a few samples of this study predate the infection). Cell type and time point are not known.

This clonotype was observed a few times. The chain carries TRBV4-1 and TRBJ1-5, with TRBD1 identical over 9 bases. CDR3 length equals 21 residues. J lost 0 bases, V lost 0 bases, and 15 bases had no gene match. The V gene's germline CDR1 is MGHRA and CDR2 YSYEKL. CDR3 residues: CASSQDAGTGYLFNSNQPQHF. CDR3 DNA sequence: TGCGCCAGCAGCCAAGATGCCGGGACAGGGTACCTATTCAATAGCAATCAGCCCCAGCATTTT.

The chain has TRBV4-1 and TRBJ1-6; D remains unclear. V lost 5 bases, J lost 10 bases, and 9 bases lay in between. The CDR3 loop spans 12 amino acids. Germline lookup yields CDR1 MGHRA and CDR2 YSYEKL. The CDR3 loop is CASSSQRSPLHF. CDR3 coding DNA: TGCGCCAGCAGCTCCCAGCGGTCACCCCTCCACTTT.

This chain links TRBV29-1 with TRBJ2-5; the D gene could be TRBD1 or TRBD2 (6 bases each). Germline V gives CDR1 SQVTM, CDR2 ANQGSEA. Trimming left V 7 bases short and J 5 bases short, with 14 bases between. This CDR3 spans 12 amino acids. CDR3 coding DNA: TGCAGCGGCTTGTGGGGGGCCGAGACCCAGTACTTC. Its protein is CSGLWGAETQYF.

The chain has TRBV28 and TRBJ2-7, with TRBD1 identical over 7 bases. Per the germline V gene, CDR1 is MDHEN and CDR2 is SYDVKM. The V and J ends lost 7 bases and 2 bases, in that order; junction bases with no gene match: 5. CDR3 length equals 13 residues. CDR3 protein: CASIRTGAYEQYF. The CDR3 nucleotides read TGTGCCAGCATCCGGACAGGAGCCTACGAGCAGTACTTC.

The chain is built from TRBV27 and TRBJ1-1, with no clear D. There are 14 residues in the CDR3. Germline assignment: CDR1 MNHEY and CDR2 SMNVEV (reference sequence). V lost 3 bases and J lost 3, with 11 bases in between. The CDR3 DNA follows: TGTGCCAGCAGTTTTTCCGCACCGTACACTGAAGCTTTCTTT. Translated, it gives CASSFSAPYTEAFF.

CDR3 sequence: CASSRLAGATYEQYF. The CDR3 DNA reads as TGTGCCAGCAGCAGACTAGCGGGGGCAACCTACGAGCAGTACTTC. The rearrangement links TRBV25-1 to TRBJ2-7, with 12 bases fitting TRBD2. CDR1 and CDR2 from the germline V gene are MGHDK and SYGVNS. V was clipped by 6 bases and J by 2 bases; unmatched bases: 5. CDR3 length: 15 residues.

This clonotype has at least ten counts. V and J are TRBV5-5 and TRBJ2-5; D remains unclear. Trimming removed 4 bases at V and 5 bases at J, with 12 bases between. The germline gives CDR1 SGHKS, CDR2 YYEKEE (reference sequence). The CDR3 length is 13 residues. The CDR3 DNA follows: TGTGCCAGCAGCCCAGGTCGTGAGGAGACCCAGTACTTC. This encodes CASSPGREETQYF.

This clonotype was recorded a few times. The chain recombines TRBV12-3 or TRBV12-4 with TRBJ1-5; weak D call: TRBD1 (5 bases). V was clipped by 1 base and J by 2 bases, with 9 bases between them. The CDR3 is made up of 15 amino acids. The CDR3 here is CASSLGSRGNQPQHF. The CDR3 DNA sequence: TGTGCCAGCAGTTTAGGTTCCAGGGGCAATCAGCCCCAGCATTTT.

This clonotype turned up a few times. The J gene is TRBJ1-3, the V gene TRBV29-1; D not certain. This CDR3 region has 15 residues. Germline V gene lookup returns CDR1 SQVTM and CDR2 ANQGSEA. V lost 3 bases and J lost 4, with 16 bases in between. DNA for the CDR3: TGCAGCGTTGAGGAGTACAGTCTGGGAGGAAACACCATATATTTT. It encodes CSVEEYSLGGNTIYF.

This clonotype was found a few times. The J gene is TRBJ2-2, the V gene TRBV5-6; no definite D call. The CDR3 length is 15 residues. Trimming removed 0 bases from V and 4 bases from J, with 10 bases in between. Germline values: CDR1 SGHDT, CDR2 YYEEEE. The CDR3, as DNA: TGTGCCAGCAGCTTGGGAGTTTGGAGCACCGGGGAGCTGTTTTTT. Protein product: CASSLGVWSTGELFF. Full variable domain (remainder filled in from reference TRBV5-6 and TRBJ2-2): DAGVTQSPTHLIKTRGQQVTLRCSPKSGHDTVSWYQQALGQGPQFIFQYYEEEERQRGNFPDRFSGHQFPNYSSELNVNALLLGDSALYLCASSLGVWSTGELFFGEGSRLTVL.

This chain uses TRBV4-2 with TRBJ1-2; D remains ambiguous. V lost 6 bases to trimming and J lost 8 bases, with 16 bases between them. Germline CDR1 reads LGHNA; CDR2 reads YNFKEQ. The CDR3 loop spans 13 amino acids. CDR3 in amino acids: CASSSLGMEGYTF. The CDR3 bases are TGTGCCAGCAGTAGTCTAGGGATGGAAGGCTACACCTTC.

This clonotype has a handful of counts. The rearrangement joins TRBV2 to TRBJ2-4; D remains unclear. V was trimmed by 5 bases and J by 5 bases, leaving 10 bases between them. This CDR3 comprises 13 residues. Germline CDR1 and CDR2: SNHLY and FYNNEI. CDR3 in amino acids: CASSPGPENIQYF. CDR3 sequence (DNA): TGTGCCAGCAGTCCGGGCCCAGAAAACATTCAGTACTTC.

This clonotype came up many times. The gene calls are TRBV4-2 and TRBJ2-3, with D maybe TRBD2 (5 bases). Germline values: CDR1 LGHNA, CDR2 YNFKEQ. The CDR3 consists of 13 residues. Trimming stripped 7 bases from V and 5 bases from J, with 13 bases between. The chain's CDR3 is CASTSGDKDTQYF. Here the CDR3 DNA reads TGTGCCAGCACGTCCGGGGATAAAGATACGCAGTATTTT.

The sample holds many counts of this clonotype. The chain has TRBV5-5 and TRBJ2-4; no clear D. The germline V gene encodes CDR1 SGHKS and CDR2 YYEKEE (reference sequence). There are 14 residues in the CDR3. Trimming cost V 0 bases and J 10 bases, with 14 bases left between them. CDR3 residues: CASSLDDNGRIQYF. CDR3 coding DNA: TGTGCCAGCAGCTTGGATGACAATGGAAGGATTCAGTACTTC.